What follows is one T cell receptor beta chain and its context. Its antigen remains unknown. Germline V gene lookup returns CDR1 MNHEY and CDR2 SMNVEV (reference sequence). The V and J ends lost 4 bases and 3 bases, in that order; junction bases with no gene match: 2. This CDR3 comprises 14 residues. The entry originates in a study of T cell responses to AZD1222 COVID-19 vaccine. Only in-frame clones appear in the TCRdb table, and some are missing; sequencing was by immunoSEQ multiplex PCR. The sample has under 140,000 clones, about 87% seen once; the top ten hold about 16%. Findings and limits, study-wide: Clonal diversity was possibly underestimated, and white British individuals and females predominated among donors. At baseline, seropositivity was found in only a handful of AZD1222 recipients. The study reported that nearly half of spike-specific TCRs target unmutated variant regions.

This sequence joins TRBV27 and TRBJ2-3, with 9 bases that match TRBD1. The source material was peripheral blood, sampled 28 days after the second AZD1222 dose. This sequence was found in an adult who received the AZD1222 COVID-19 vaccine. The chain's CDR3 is CASSSGQGTDTQYF. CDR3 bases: TGTGCCAGCAGTTCCGGACAGGGGACAGATACGCAGTATTTT.